Described below is a single T cell receptor beta chain sequence and its context. Relative to the germline gene, one junction end is altered; a read error may explain this. The record originates from a study of CD8+ T cells in alopecia areata. As to treatment: oral pan-JAK inhibitor, 5-10 mg twice daily. Germline V gene data show CDR1 as SNHLY and CDR2 as FYNNEI. There are 14 residues in the CDR3. Reverse transcription of extracted RNA yielded cDNA, which provided the sequencing template. The protocol was immunoSEQ multiplex PCR, while the TCRdb copy is restricted to in-frame clones and leaves out a portion. The sample lists approximately 280,000 clones, 58% occurring once.

The chain combines TRBV2 with TRBJ1-3; TRBD1 might be the D (5 bases). The sequencing here drew on CD4+ T cells sorted from blood, taken at week 24, from a patient treated with tofacitinib. The sequence was obtained from a human donor with alopecia areata. The CDR3 DNA is TGTGCCAGCAGGGAAGGGACCGACGGAAACACCATATATTTT. It is translated as CASREGTDGNTIYF. The entire variable domain, with the rest obtained from reference TRBV2 and TRBJ1-3, is as follows: EPEVTQTPSHQVTQMGQEVILRCVPISNHLYFYWYRQILGQKVEFLVSFYNNEISEKSEIFDDQFSVERPDGSNFTLKIRSTKLEDSAMYFCASREGTDGNTIYFGEGSWLTVV.